The sample holds a few counts of the clone carrying this TCR beta chain. Its antigen is unidentified. This CDR3 has 14 residues. Trimming removed 3 bases at V and 4 bases at J, with 13 bases between. The germline V gene has CDR1 MGHRA and CDR2 YSYEKL. Together with a sample-barcoded 5' primer, a J-beta primer mix was included in a second PCR lasting roughly 7 to 11 cycles. A template-switch adaptor with 12 random nucleotides tagged each cDNA molecule. Individual samples furnished no less than 2.5 million CDR3-containing paired-end reads apiece. In TCRdb, the 5' RACE reads were re-called with MiXCR into one record per CDR3 protein. The sample lists 920,000 or so distinct CDR3 sequences; around 45% were seen once. The data were obtained in a study of blood T cells in healthy people across ages. Total RNA, at least 6 micrograms per sample, came from PBMCs. Whole-study results and caveats: Strong correlation was found linking TCR beta diversity to naive T cell percentage.

The sequence was collected from an older woman in good health. The specimen was blood. The chain combines TRBV4-1 with TRBJ2-7; tentatively, D is TRBD2 (6 bases). In DNA, the CDR3 is TGCGCCAGCAGCCAGTCACGGGAGCGATACGAGCAGTACTTC. Its translation: CASSQSRERYEQYF.